This entry features one T cell receptor (beta chain) sequence. Germline V gene sequence: CDR1 SGHRS, CDR2 YFSETQ. This CDR3 spans 16 amino acids. The ends lost 3 bases at V and 3 bases at J; junction bases unmatched: 4. The sample belongs to a study of early T cells in non-severe SARS-CoV-2 infection. About the research overall: Chains were unpaired, as sequencing was done on bulk RNA from unsorted whole blood.

The protocol attached unique molecular identifiers to individual cDNA molecules. TCRdb used MiXCR to reprocess the 5' RACE reads, holding one entry per CDR3 protein. The table has roughly 100,000 distinct CDR3 sequences, around 14% seen once; the top ten hold 6.2%. The V call is TRBV5-1, the J call TRBJ2-3, with TRBD2 identical over 13 bases. This TCR was recovered from an adult who was a healthcare worker with PCR-confirmed SARS-CoV-2 infection or an uninfected control (not recorded which). The sequencing sample was made of whole blood. The DNA of the CDR3 is TGCGCCAGCAGCTGGATGACTAGCGGGAGGACAGATACGCAGTATTTT. It is translated as CASSWMTSGRTDTQYF.